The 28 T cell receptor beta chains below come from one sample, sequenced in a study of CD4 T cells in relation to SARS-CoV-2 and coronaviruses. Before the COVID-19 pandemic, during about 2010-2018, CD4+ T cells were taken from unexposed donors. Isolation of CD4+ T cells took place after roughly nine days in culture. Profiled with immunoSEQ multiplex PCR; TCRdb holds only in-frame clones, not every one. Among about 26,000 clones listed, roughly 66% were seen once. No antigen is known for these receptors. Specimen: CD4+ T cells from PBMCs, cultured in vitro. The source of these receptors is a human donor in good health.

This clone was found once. DNA of the CDR3: TGCGCCAGCAGCTTTGCGGGTCAGAGCTCCTACAATGAGCAGTTCTTC. It encodes CASSFAGQSSYNEQFF. The chain has TRBV5-1 and TRBJ2-1; D may be TRBD2 (5 bases). The V end was cut by 2 bases, the J end by 0 bases, with 12 bases between. The CDR3 sequence is 16 residues long. Germline CDR1 and CDR2: SGHRS and YFSETQ.

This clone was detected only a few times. The CDR3 DNA reads TGTGCCAGCAGTGCAAGGACCACCGGGGAGCTGTTTTTT. Translating gives CASSARTTGELFF. The chain has TRBV2 and TRBJ2-2; D call uncertain. This CDR3 spans 13 amino acids. Looked up from germline, CDR1 is SNHLY and CDR2 is FYNNEI. V was pared by 4 bases and J by 4 bases, with 7 bases between.

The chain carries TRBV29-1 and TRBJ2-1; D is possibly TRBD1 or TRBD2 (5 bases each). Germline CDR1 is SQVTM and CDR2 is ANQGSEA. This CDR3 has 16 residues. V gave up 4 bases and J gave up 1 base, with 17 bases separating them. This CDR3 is CSVVGVSADSYNEQFF. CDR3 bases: TGCAGCGTTGTGGGGGTTTCGGCGGATTCCTACAATGAGCAGTTCTTC.

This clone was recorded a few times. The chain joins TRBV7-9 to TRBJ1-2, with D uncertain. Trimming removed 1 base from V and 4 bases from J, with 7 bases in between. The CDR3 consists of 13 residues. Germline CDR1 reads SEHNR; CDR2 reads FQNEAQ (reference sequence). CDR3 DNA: TGTGCCAGCAGCTTAGAACGGCCCTATGGCTACACCTTC. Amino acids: CASSLERPYGYTF.

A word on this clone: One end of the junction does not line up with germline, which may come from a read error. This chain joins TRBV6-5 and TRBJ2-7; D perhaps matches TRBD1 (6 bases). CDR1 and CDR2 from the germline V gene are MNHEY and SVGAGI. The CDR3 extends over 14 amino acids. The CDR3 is CASSHSRGTYEQYF. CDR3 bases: TGTGCCAGCAGTCACTCCAGGGGCACCTACGAGCAGTACTTC.

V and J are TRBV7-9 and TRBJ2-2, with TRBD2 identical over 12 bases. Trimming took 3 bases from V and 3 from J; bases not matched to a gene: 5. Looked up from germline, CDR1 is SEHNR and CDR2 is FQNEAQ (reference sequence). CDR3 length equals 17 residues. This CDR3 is CASSFPSGRVDTGELFF. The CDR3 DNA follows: TGTGCCAGCAGCTTCCCTAGCGGGAGGGTCGACACCGGGGAGCTGTTTTTT.

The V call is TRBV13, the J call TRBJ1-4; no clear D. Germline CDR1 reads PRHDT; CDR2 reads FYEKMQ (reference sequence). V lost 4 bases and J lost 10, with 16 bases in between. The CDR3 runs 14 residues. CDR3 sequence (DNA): TGTGCCAGCAGCTCCGGACCCCGCCTCGGAAAACTGTTTTTT. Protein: CASSSGPRLGKLFF.

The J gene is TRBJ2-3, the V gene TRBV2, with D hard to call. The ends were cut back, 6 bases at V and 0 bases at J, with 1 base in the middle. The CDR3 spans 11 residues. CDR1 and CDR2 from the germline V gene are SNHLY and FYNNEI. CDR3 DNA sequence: TGTGCCAGCAGAAGCACAGATACGCAGTATTTT. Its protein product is CASRSTDTQYF.

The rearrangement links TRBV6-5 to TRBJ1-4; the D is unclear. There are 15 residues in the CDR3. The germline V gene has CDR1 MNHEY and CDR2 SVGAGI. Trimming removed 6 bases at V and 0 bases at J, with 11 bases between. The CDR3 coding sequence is TGTGCCAGCAGACCAAGGAAGACAACTAATGAAAAACTGTTTTTT. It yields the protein CASRPRKTTNEKLFF.

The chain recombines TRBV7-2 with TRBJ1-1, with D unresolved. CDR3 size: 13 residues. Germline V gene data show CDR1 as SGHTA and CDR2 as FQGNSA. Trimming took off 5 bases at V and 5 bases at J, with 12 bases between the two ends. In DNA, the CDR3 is TGTGCCAGCAGCCTCGGGTGGGGAACTGAAGCTTTCTTT. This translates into CASSLGWGTEAFF.

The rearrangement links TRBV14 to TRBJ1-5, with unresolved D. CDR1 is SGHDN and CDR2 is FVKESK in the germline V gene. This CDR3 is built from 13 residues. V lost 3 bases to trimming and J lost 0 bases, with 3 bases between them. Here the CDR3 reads CASSQDSNQPQHF. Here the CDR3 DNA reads TGTGCCAGCAGCCAGGATAGCAATCAGCCCCAGCATTTT.

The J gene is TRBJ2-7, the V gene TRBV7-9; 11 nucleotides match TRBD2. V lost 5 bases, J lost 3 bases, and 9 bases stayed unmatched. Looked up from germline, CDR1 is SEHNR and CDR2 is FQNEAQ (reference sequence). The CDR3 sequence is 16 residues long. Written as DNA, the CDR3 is TGTGCCAGCAGCCCCGGTAGCGGGGGGGCGGTCTACGAGCAGTACTTC. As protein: CASSPGSGGAVYEQYF. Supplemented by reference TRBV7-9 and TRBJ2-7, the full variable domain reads DTGVSQNPRHKITKRGQNVTFRCDPISEHNRLYWYRQTLGQGPEFLTYFQNEAQLEKSRLLSDRFSAERPKGSFSTLEIQRTEQGDSAMYLCASSPGSGGAVYEQYFGPGTRLTVT.

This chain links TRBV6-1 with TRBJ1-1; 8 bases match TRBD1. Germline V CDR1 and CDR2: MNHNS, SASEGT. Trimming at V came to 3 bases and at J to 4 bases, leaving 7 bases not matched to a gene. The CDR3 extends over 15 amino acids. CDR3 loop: CASSDRGLPRTEAFF. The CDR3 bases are TGTGCCAGCAGTGACAGGGGGCTGCCGCGCACTGAAGCTTTCTTT.

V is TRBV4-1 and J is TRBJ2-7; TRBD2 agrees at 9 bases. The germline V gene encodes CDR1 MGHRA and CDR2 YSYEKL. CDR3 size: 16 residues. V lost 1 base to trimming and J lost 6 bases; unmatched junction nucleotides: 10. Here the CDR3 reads CASSQGVQREAFEQYF. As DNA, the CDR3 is TGCGCCAGCAGCCAAGGGGTCCAGCGGGAGGCTTTCGAGCAGTACTTC.

The CDR3 DNA follows: TGTGCCAGCAGCGTAGTGGAGACCCCTCTGGGGACCCTCCACTTT. This encodes CASSVVETPLGTLHF. J is TRBJ1-6 and V is TRBV6-5; D gene uncertain. Germline loops: CDR1 MNHEY, CDR2 SVGAGI. V shed 6 bases and J shed 14 bases, with 23 bases lying between them. The CDR3 extends over 15 amino acids.

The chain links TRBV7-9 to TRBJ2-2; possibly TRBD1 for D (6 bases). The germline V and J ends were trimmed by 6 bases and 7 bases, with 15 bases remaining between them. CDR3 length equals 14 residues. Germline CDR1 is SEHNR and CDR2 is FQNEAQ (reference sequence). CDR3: CASSRDLQGGELFF. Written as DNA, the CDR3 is TGTGCCAGCAGTCGGGATCTACAGGGCGGGGAGCTGTTTTTT.

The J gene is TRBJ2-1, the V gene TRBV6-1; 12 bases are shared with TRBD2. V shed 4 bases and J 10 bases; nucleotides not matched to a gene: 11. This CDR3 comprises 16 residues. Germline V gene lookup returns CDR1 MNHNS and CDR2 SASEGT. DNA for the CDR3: TGTGCCAGCAGTGGACGGGGGACTAGCGGGTTCGGGGAGCAGTTCTTC. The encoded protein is CASSGRGTSGFGEQFF.

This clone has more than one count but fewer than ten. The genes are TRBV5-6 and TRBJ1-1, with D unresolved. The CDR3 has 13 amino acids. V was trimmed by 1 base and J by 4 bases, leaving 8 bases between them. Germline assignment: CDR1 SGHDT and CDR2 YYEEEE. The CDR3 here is CASSLFSVTEAFF. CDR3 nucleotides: TGTGCCAGCAGCTTGTTTAGTGTCACTGAAGCTTTCTTT.

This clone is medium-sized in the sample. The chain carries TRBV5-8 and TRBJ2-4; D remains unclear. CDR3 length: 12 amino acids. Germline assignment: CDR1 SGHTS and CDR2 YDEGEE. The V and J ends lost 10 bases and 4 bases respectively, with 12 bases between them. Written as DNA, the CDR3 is TGTGCCTCGGGCGGCATGAAAAACATTCAGTACTTC. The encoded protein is CASGGMKNIQYF.

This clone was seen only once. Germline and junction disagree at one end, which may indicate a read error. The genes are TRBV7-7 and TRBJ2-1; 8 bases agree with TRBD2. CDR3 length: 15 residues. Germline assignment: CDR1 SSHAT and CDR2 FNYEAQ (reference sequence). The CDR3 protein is CASSLSGTRTSEQFF. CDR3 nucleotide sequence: TGTGCTAGCAGCCTCTCCGGGACTAGAACAAGTGAGCAGTTCTTC.

The CDR3 reads CASSVWTGLNEQYF. The CDR3 nucleotides read TGTGCCAGCAGTGTATGGACAGGGCTTAACGAGCAGTACTTC. The J gene is TRBJ2-7, the V gene TRBV2, with TRBD1 identical over 8 bases. This CDR3 is built from 14 residues. Per the germline V gene, CDR1 is SNHLY and CDR2 is FYNNEI. Unmatched junction bases numbered 7, after V lost 4 bases and J lost 5 bases.

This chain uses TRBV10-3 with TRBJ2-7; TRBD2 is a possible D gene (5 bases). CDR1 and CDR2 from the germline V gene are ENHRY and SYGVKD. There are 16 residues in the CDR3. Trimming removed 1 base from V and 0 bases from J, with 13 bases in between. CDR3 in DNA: TGTGCCATCAGTGAGTTAGCGAGGGAGATCTCCTACGAGCAGTACTTC. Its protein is CAISELAREISYEQYF.

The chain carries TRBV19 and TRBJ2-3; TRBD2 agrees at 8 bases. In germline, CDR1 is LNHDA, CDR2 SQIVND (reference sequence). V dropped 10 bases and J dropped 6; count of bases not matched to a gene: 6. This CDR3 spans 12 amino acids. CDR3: CATDASGDTQYF. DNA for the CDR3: TGTGCCACCGACGCTAGCGGGGATACGCAGTATTTT.

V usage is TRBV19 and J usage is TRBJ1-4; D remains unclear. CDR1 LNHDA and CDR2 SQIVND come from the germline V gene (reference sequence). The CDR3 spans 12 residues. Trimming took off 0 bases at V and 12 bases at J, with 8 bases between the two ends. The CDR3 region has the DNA TGTGCCAGTAGTATAGATCAAGGACAACTGTTTTTT. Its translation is CASSIDQGQLFF.

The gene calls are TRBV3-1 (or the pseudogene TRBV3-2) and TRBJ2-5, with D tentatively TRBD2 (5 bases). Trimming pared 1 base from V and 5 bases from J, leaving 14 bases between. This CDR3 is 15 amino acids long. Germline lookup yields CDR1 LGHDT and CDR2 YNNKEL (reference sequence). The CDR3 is CASSQAGWDGETQYF. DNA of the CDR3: TGTGCCAGCAGCCAAGCGGGGTGGGATGGGGAGACCCAGTACTTC.

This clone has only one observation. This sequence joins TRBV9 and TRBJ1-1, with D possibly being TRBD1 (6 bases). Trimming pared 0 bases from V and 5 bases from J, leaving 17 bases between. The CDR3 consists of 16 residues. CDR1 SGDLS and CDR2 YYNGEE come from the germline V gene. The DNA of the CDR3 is TGTGCCAGCAGCGTAGACCCCCACAGGGAAGGTACTGAAGCTTTCTTT. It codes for CASSVDPHREGTEAFF.

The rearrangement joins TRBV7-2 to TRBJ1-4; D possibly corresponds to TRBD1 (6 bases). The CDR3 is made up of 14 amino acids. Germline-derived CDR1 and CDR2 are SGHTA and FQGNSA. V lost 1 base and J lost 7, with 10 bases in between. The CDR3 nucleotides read TGTGCCAGCAGCTTAGTAGGGGGGATTGAAAAACTGTTTTTT. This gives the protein CASSLVGGIEKLFF.

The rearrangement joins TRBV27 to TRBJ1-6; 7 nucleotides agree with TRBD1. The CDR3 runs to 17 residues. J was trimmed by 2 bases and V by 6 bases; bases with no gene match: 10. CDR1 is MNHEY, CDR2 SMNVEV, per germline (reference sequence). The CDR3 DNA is TGTGCCAGCAGCCTAGTATTGGACAGGACCTATAATTCACCCCTCCACTTT. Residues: CASSLVLDRTYNSPLHF.